This entry concerns a single T cell receptor beta chain. This record comes from a study of T cells after yellow fever vaccination. Per germline, CDR1 SGHTA and CDR2 FQGNSA. Trimming removed 0 bases from V and 1 base from J, with 11 bases in between. The CDR3 covers 16 residues. Production of TCR cDNA was by 5'RACE template switching, which also added a universal primer site and UMIs. One entry per CDR3 protein, called by TCRdb with MiXCR from the 5' RACE reads. The sample lists hundreds of thousands of distinct CDR3 sequences; roughly 14% were seen once. This TCR derives from a man younger than 45 who received the YFV17D yellow fever vaccine. The rearrangement links TRBV7-2 to TRBJ2-3; D is possibly TRBD1 (6 bases). The source material was PBMCs, sampled on the day of the yellow fever booster vaccination. The CDR3 nucleotides are TGTGCCAGCAGCTTAGCAGCGAGACAGGGCACAGATACGCAGTATTTT. Protein product: CASSLAARQGTDTQYF.